Listed below are T cell receptor beta chains from one sample, sequenced in a study of control samples from healthy donors and cancer patients. The protocol was immunoSEQ multiplex PCR, while the TCRdb copy is restricted to in-frame clones and leaves out a portion. The top ten hold about 2% of the sample, which has approximately 100,000 clones, approximately 78% seen once. The specimen was blood. Source of these receptors: a man aged 60 to 69 in good health. Each CDR3 is given with its conserved first and last residue. A D gene is named only where the DNA matches it firmly. Size tells how often a clone was seen (once, few, many) or the class of an expanded clone, and some rows leave it out.

TRBV5-4	TRBD2	TRBJ2-1	.	TGTGCCAGCAGCTCCCGGGTAGCGGGAGTGAATGAGCAGTTCTTC	CASSSRVAGVNEQFF
TRBV7-9	TRBD1	TRBJ2-7	.	TGTGCCAGCAGGGGGGGAGGACAGGGAACCTACGAGCAGTACTTC	CASRGGGQGTYEQYF
TRBV4-1	TRBD1	TRBJ1-4	.	TGCGCCAGCAGCCAACGTCAGACAGGGGGAGTTGAAAAACTGTTTTTT	CASSQRQTGGVEKLFF
TRBV10-1	.	TRBJ2-2	.	TGCGCCAGCAGTGAGTCAGGCGCGCAGGGGAGCACCGGGGAGCTGTTTTTT	CASSESGAQGSTGELFF
TRBV10-2	TRBD2	TRBJ2-1	few	TGCGCAGCCGGAGCGGGGGGGCAGTTCTTC	CAAGAGGQFF
TRBV29-1	TRBD2	TRBJ2-2	.	TGCAGCGCCTGGGGTCTAGCGGGGGGGCGCGGGGAGCTGTTTTTT	CSAWGLAGGRGELFF
TRBV6-5	TRBD1	TRBJ1-6	.	TGTGCCAGCGGACAGGTCGGCAATTCACCCCTCCACTTT	CASGQVGNSPLHF
TRBV19	.	TRBJ1-4	.	TGTGCCAGTAGTTGGGCGGTGAGGGAAAAACTGTTTTTT	CASSWAVREKLFF
TRBV2	.	TRBJ1-4	once	TGTGCCAGCAGTCCCACGACAGGCCCAGGGGAAAAACTGTTTTTT	CASSPTTGPGEKLFF
TRBV27	.	TRBJ2-1	.	TGTGCCAGCAGTTCGGGTTACTCCTACAATGAGCAGTTCTTC	CASSSGYSYNEQFF
TRBV13	TRBD2	TRBJ2-3	.	TGTGCCAGCAGCTCGACTAGCGGGGGCCCGAAAGTTAATACGCAGTATTTT	CASSSTSGGPKVNTQYF
TRBV18	TRBD1	TRBJ2-1	once	TGTGCCAGCTCACGGTCCAGGACAGGGACATACAATGAGCAGTTCTTC	CASSRSRTGTYNEQFF
TRBV14	.	TRBJ1-1	.	TGTGCCAGCAGCCAAGTGGGCGGGACACCACTGAACACTGAAGCTTTCTTT	CASSQVGGTPLNTEAFF
TRBV5-1	.	TRBJ2-7	.	TGCGCCAGCAGTTACACGGGCGCGGGACCCTCCTACGAGCAGTACTTC	CASSYTGAGPSYEQYF
TRBV24-1	.	TRBJ2-1	.	TGTGCCACCAGTGAGGTGAGCAATGAGCAGTTCTTC	CATSEVSNEQFF
TRBV10-3	.	TRBJ1-5	few	TGTGCCACCAGGGTGGGGGACTATCAGCCCCAGCATTTT	CATRVGDYQPQHF
TRBV7-6	.	TRBJ2-7	.	TGTGCCAGCAGCTCCGTCGACGTTCCGGACGAGCAGTACTTC	CASSSVDVPDEQYF
TRBV9	.	TRBJ1-1	.	TGTGCCAGCAGGGGGGGGCCCGGCACTGAAGCTTTCTTT	CASRGGPGTEAFF
TRBV2	.	TRBJ2-1	.	TGTGCCAGCAAGGCCAGTCCACTCTCCTACAATGAGCAGTTCTTC	CASKASPLSYNEQFF
TRBV6-1	TRBD2	TRBJ2-3	.	TGTGCCAGCAGTGTATTTAGTGGGCGGGAGGCAGATACGCAGTATTTT	CASSVFSGREADTQYF
TRBV19	.	TRBJ2-3	.	TGTGCCAGTAGATACGGGGGTAGCCCTTGGACAGATACGCAGTATTTT	CASRYGGSPWTDTQYF
TRBV5-1	.	TRBJ2-7	.	TGCGCCAGCAGCTTGAGACCCCTTGATGAGCAGTACTTC	CASSLRPLDEQYF
TRBV28	.	TRBJ1-2	many	TGTGCCAGCAGGAGCATCTCTGGCTACACCTTC	CASRSISGYTF
TRBV5-4	.	TRBJ1-3	.	TGTGCCAGCAGCTTGGGGCCCACCGCATTCTCTGGAAACACCATATATTTT	CASSLGPTAFSGNTIYF
TRBV24-1	.	TRBJ1-5	.	TGTGCCACCAGTGGCCCTCGTCTCGGTCAGCCCCAGCATTTT	CATSGPRLGQPQHF
TRBV5-1	.	TRBJ2-7	.	TGCGCCAGCAGCCTAAGGGGGGGGCGGTTCGACGAGCAGTACTTC	CASSLRGGRFDEQYF
TRBV2	.	TRBJ2-2	.	TGTGCCAGCAGTATGAGCTTCACCGGGGAGCTGTTTTTT	CASSMSFTGELFF
TRBV5-1	.	TRBJ2-2	.	TGCGCCAGCAGCCCCCTTCGGGGTTCCGGGGAGCTGTTTTTT	CASSPLRGSGELFF
TRBV10-3	.	TRBJ2-5	.	TGTGCCATCAGTGATCATATGGTCGGCGGACTCCAAGAGACCCAGTACTTC	CAISDHMVGGLQETQYF
TRBV2	.	TRBJ1-1	.	TGTGCCAGCAGTGCAGGCAGGGATATCGCTGAAGCTTTCTTT	CASSAGRDIAEAFF
TRBV4-1	.	TRBJ1-4	.	TGCGCCAGCAGCCAAGATCATTCTTGGTCTGAAAAACTGTTTTTT	CASSQDHSWSEKLFF
TRBV18	.	TRBJ2-3	.	TGTGCCAGCTCACCACCGATGGGGCTAGCTAAAATCCAGTATTTT	CASSPPMGLAKIQYF
TRBV7-3	TRBD2	TRBJ2-3	.	TGTGCCAGCAGCTCAATGGGGGGGTTCACAGATACGCAGTATTTT	CASSSMGGFTDTQYF
TRBV19	.	TRBJ2-3	.	TGTGCCACCTCCTACGCCGTCAGGAGCTACACAGATACGCAGTATTTT	CATSYAVRSYTDTQYF
TRBV4-1	.	TRBJ1-1	.	TGCGCCAGCAGCCAAGAAGGCTACGGGAACACTGAAGCTTTCTTT	CASSQEGYGNTEAFF
TRBV12-5	TRBD1	TRBJ2-1	.	TGTGCTAGTGGCCGCGGGACAGGGGTGAATGAGCAGTTCTTC	CASGRGTGVNEQFF
TRBV2	TRBD1	TRBJ1-1	.	TGTGCCAGCAAGGACAGGGGAGCTTTCTTT	CASKDRGAFF
TRBV3-1/TRBV3-2	.	TRBJ2-7	.	TGTGCCAGCAGCCATCCGGACAGAATCGAGCAGTACTTC	CASSHPDRIEQYF
TRBV6-1	.	TRBJ1-1	.	TGTGCCAGCAGTGAAATGGCCTTCGATAACACTGAAGCTTTCTTT	CASSEMAFDNTEAFF
TRBV11-2	.	TRBJ1-1	.	TGTGCCAGCAGCTTAGACTGGAACGCTGAAGCTTTCTTT	CASSLDWNAEAFF
TRBV5-1	.	TRBJ1-2	.	TGCGCCAGCAGCTTGGACGGGGGAGGCTATGGCTACACCTTC	CASSLDGGGYGYTF
TRBV16	.	TRBJ1-2	.	TGTGCCAGCAGCCAATCCAGCGCAATGAACGGGGAAATCGGCTACACCTTC	CASSQSSAMNGEIGYTF
TRBV5-1	TRBD1	TRBJ2-1	.	TGCGCCAGCAGCTTGGGGGCAGGGGGTAATGAGCAGTTCTTC	CASSLGAGGNEQFF
TRBV19	.	TRBJ1-6	many	TGTGCCAGTAGTCACGACAGTCATAATTCACCCCTCCACTTT	CASSHDSHNSPLHF
TRBV6-5	.	TRBJ2-7	.	TGTGCCAGCAGCCAAGACCGTGGCTACGAGCAGTACTTC	CASSQDRGYEQYF
TRBV6-6	.	TRBJ1-2	.	TGTGCCAGCAGTGCCCTGACAGGCCCCTATGGCTACACCTTC	CASSALTGPYGYTF
TRBV11-3	.	TRBJ2-5	.	TGTGCCAGCCGGCGGGGACATCTATACCAAGAGACCCAGTACTTC	CASRRGHLYQETQYF
TRBV3-1/TRBV3-2	.	TRBJ2-1	.	TGTGCCAGCAGCCAACGACAGCCCCACAATGAGCAGTTCTTC	CASSQRQPHNEQFF
TRBV3-1/TRBV3-2	.	TRBJ1-5	.	TGTGCCAGCAGCCGTGGCCGAAATCAGCCCCAGCATTTT	CASSRGRNQPQHF
TRBV19	TRBD2	TRBJ2-2	.	TGTGCCAGTAGTGCGGGGGGTATAACCGGGGAGCTGTTTTTT	CASSAGGITGELFF
TRBV28	.	TRBJ2-7	.	TGTGCCAGCAGTTTTTGGGGGCTCGAGCAGTACTTC	CASSFWGLEQYF
TRBV30	TRBD1	TRBJ1-2	.	TGTGCCTGGAGCCCCGGGCAGGGGGACTATGGCTACACCTTC	CAWSPGQGDYGYTF
TRBV29-1	TRBD1	TRBJ2-2	.	TGCAGCGTTGCCCCACAGGGGGCGAACACCGGGGAGCTGTTTTTT	CSVAPQGANTGELFF
TRBV27	.	TRBJ1-2	once	TGTGCCAGCAGTTTCAGGGAAAACTATGGCTACACCTTC	CASSFRENYGYTF